Sequencing of this T cell receptor (beta chain) was carried out in a study of T cells expressing NK-cell markers. Study information: All TCR beta repertoires analysed originated from sorted CD3+CD56+NKG2C+, CD3+CD56+NKG2C- and CD3+CD56-NKG2C+ T cells. HCMV seropositivity marked seven of the eight sequenced donors; one was seronegative. Study findings and constraints: Several donors had dominant NKG2C+ clonotypes that comprised roughly 1.0-7.5% of their CD8+ T cells.

The CDR3 consists of 11 residues. CDR1 is SGHKS and CDR2 is YYEKEE in the germline V gene (reference sequence). About this clonotype itself: The antigen remains undetermined.

5'RACE template switching with UMIs generated TCR beta cDNA. TCRdb reprocessed the 5' RACE reads and stores each CDR3 protein as one record, lacking DNA. The sample's table shows 400,000 to 500,000 distinct CDR3 sequences. The sample was blood T cells: a sorted CD56 or NKG2C T cell subset, CD4+ or CD8+ T cells, or bulk PBMC T cells (not recorded which). The TCR originated in a woman aged 18 to 75 in good health. The gene calls are TRBV5-5 and TRBJ1-2. The CDR3 loop is CASSLSGSYTF.